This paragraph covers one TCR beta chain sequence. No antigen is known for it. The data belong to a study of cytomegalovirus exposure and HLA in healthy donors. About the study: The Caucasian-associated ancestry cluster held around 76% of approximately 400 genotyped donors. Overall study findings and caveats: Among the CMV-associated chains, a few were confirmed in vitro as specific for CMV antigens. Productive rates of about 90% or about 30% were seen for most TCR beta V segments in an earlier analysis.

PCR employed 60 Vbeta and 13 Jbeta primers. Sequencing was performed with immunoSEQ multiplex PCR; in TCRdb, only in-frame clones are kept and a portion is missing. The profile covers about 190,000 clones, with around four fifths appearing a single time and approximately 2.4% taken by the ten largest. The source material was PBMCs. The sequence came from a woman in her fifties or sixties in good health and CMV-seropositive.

The CDR3 protein is CASSPSTGRNTGELFF. In DNA, the CDR3 is TGTGCCAGCAGCCCAAGCACAGGGAGGAACACCGGGGAGCTGTTTTTT. The chain combines TRBV5-4 with TRBJ2-2; weak D call: TRBD1 (6 bases). V was trimmed by 4 bases and J by 1 base, leaving 14 bases between them. Germline-derived CDR1 and CDR2 are SGHNT and YYREEE (reference sequence). The CDR3 runs to 16 residues.